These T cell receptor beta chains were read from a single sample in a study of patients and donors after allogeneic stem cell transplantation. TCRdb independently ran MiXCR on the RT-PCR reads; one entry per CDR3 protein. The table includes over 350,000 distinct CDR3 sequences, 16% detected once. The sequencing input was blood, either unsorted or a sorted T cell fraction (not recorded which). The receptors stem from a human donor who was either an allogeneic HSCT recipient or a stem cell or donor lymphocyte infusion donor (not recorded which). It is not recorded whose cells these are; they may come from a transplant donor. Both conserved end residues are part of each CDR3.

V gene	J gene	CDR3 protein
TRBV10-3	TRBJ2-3	CAISPRDFQGTDTQYF
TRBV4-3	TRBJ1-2	CASSQAAGGAIGYTF
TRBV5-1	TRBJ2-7	CASSLVGAGSYEQYF
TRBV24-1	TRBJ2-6	CATSPRDRGLSGANVLTF
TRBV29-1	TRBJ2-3	CSVVDIPSTDTQYF
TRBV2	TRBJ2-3	CASTGYATEQYF
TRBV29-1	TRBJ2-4	CSVILGKSGAKNIQYF
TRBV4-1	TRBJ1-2	CASSQGSGSRRYGYTF
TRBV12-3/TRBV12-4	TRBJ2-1	CASSLSLPQLAPEQFF
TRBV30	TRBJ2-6	CAWSDLGRVGSGANVLTF
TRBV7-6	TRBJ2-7	CASSLRQATSSAEQYF
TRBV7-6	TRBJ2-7	CASSLEGQGPNEQYF
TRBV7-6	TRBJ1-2	CASSPGQGDRYTF
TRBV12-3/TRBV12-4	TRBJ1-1	CASSGGQNTEAFF
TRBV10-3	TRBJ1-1	CAIRDTGGREAFF
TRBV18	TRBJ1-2	CASSPVPGQGEYGYTF
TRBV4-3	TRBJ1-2	CASSQDNSHYGYTF
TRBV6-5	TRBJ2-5	CASSYGSETQYF
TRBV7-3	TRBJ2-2	CASSFDLAGELFF
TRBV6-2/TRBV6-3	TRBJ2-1	CASTLGLHNYNEQFF
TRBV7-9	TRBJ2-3	CASSAAGRSTDTQYF
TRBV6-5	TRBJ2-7	CASSYRGLSYEQYF
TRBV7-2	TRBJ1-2	CASSSWTGGELGYTF
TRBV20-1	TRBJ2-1	CSAKSSNEQFF
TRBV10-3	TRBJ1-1	CATSTGATEAFF
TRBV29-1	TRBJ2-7	CSVEGLSYEQYF
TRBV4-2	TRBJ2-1	CASSPLAGGLYEQFF
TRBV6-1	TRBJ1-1	CASRKARVGTEAFF
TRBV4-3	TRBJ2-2	CASSQDRRNTGELFF
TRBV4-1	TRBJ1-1	CASSQVGLGTNTEAFF
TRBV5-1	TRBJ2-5	CASSLAGTPGTSGRKETQYF
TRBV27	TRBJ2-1	CASIPQGGHYNEQFF
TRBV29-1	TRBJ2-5	CSVASRTGKQETQYF
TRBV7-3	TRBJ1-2	CAPTASQPYGYTF
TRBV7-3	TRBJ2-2	CASSLLTGELFF
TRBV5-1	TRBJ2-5	CASRQGLVQETQYF
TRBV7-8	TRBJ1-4	CASSLARTRNNEKLFF